The sequence of this T cell receptor beta chain was determined in a study of blood T cells in healthy people across ages (dated by TCRdb to the mid-2010s). In the study overall: Template switching captured roughly one uniquely barcoded TCR beta cDNA molecule per two T cells in model experiments. Four age groups were formed from the donors: young (average approximately 15 years), middle-aged (approximately 40), aged (about 68) and long-lived (approximately 80). Using the same blood draw, the study looked at two additional independent replicas of 1 million unique cDNA reads for two donors, one aged 18 to 29 and the other aged 80 or older. To avoid experimental bias, donors of different ages were distributed randomly across sequencing lanes. To track age-related changes in TCR beta repertoire diversity, the study relied on deep sequencing normalized with unique cDNA molecular identifiers.

The library was made by 5' RACE. This sample was sequenced with an Illumina HiSeq 2500. A second 7 to 11 cycle PCR used a sample-barcoded 5' primer and a J-beta primer mix. A template-switch 5' adaptor carrying 12 random nucleotides introduced a unique molecular identifier onto each TCR beta cDNA molecule. Each sample yielded at least 2.5 million CDR3-containing paired-end reads. First-strand cDNA was synthesized from all RNA with the Mint cDNA synthesis kit, primed by a TRBC-specific oligonucleotide. All cDNA was treated with uracil-DNA glycosylase and then went through a first 18-cycle PCR with the universal primers M1SS and BC2_uni_R. The original methods were these. For normalization, 1 million high-quality reads were randomly selected from each sample, with every read carrying a distinct molecular identifier. Reads sharing molecular identifiers were discarded rather than binned into consensus sequences. MiTCR, with a Q25 quality threshold and the strictest error-elimination algorithm, was used for CDR3 identification, clonotype clustering and error correction. A nonparametric unseen species model with Euler transformation was used to estimate a lower bound on total TCR beta diversity. Clones were called with MiXCR by TCRdb after fastp trimmed the public reads at Q25, and only in-frame beta chains were retained. Rows matching on CDR3 protein sequence are summarized as one entry with the most common DNA and genes. These V and J calls rely on TCRdb rather than the paper's analysis. The sample records some 1.4 million distinct CDR3 sequences, 35% to 45% of which are singletons. Of the sample, approximately 7.9% falls within the top ten clones.

The investigation overall reported the following: Estimates of total diversity based on one million sequenced T cells were regarded as lower bounds and as underestimates. Since profiling was done on bulk unsorted PBMCs, naive and antigen-experienced compartments could not be conclusively compared. As age increased, observed TCR beta diversity per million T cells dropped in a roughly linear way, and a significant reduction was already evident by age roughly 36. Compared with the aged group, more naive CD4+ T cells, fewer expanded clones and increased TCR diversity were shown by the long-lived group, suggesting age selection. The percentage of naive T cells measured by flow cytometry correlated strongly with observed TCR beta diversity. The CMV infection status of donors was not known, potentially confounding age-related changes in expanded clonotypes.

The table lists this clonotype with many counts. Its antigen remains unidentified. No much larger clone exists at a distance of one base, and base qualities are not known. Donors were 40 or so systemically healthy Caucasian individuals from Russia aged 6 to 90 years. Each donor gave 8 to 10 milliliters of peripheral blood, collected into EDTA-treated Vacutainer tubes. Ficoll-Paque density-gradient centrifugation was used to isolate PBMCs, with at least 6.5 million obtained per sample. Total RNA was extracted from PBMCs with Trizol reagent, with at least 5 micrograms obtained per sample. For every donor, flow cytometry on a PBMC aliquot measured the percentage of naive CD45RAhigh/CD27high T cells. CDR1 and CDR2, per the germline V gene (reference sequence), are DFQATT and SNEGSKA. V loses 0 bases, J loses 5 bases, and the germline ends lie 11 bases apart. Including the terminal cysteine and phenylalanine, the CDR3 comprises 14 residues. This entry keeps only the CDR3 DNA: 42 bases, framed from base 1.

In this chain, TRBV20-1 is recombined with TRBJ2-1; the D gene assignment is ambiguous. Sequencing used blood. This sequence was found in a woman younger than 35 in good health. DNA sequence: TGCAGTGCTAGAGATGGAACGGTTGACAATGAGCAGTTCTTC. Translated, this is CSARDGTVDNEQFF.